Listed here are 31 T cell receptor beta chains from one sample, sequenced in a study of blood T cell repertoires in COVID-19. Assay used: immunoSEQ multiplex PCR; TCRdb lists only in-frame clones, some missing. Of about 160,000 clones in the sample, roughly 88% were seen once. The source material was peripheral blood. The receptors were gathered from a man at least 80 years old with COVID-19, enrolled during active disease.

The V call is TRBV7-9, the J call TRBJ2-1; 10 positions match TRBD1. The V segment lost 5 bases and the J segment 9 bases; nucleotides outside the gene matches: 7. The CDR3 is made up of 14 amino acids. The V gene's germline CDR1 is SEHNR and CDR2 FQNEAQ (reference sequence). CDR3 region: CASSPGGQGGEQFF. CDR3 DNA: TGTGCCAGCAGCCCCGGTGGACAGGGGGGTGAGCAGTTCTTC.

The genes are TRBV27 and TRBJ1-2; D is perhaps TRBD1 (6 bases). Deletions cut 0 bases from V and 7 bases from J, with 9 bases between. CDR1 is MNHEY, CDR2 SMNVEV, per germline (reference sequence). This CDR3 contains 13 residues. The CDR3 region is CASSLSGAIGYTF. In DNA form, the CDR3 reads TGTGCCAGCAGTTTATCGGGGGCGATTGGCTACACCTTC.

The chain uses TRBV6-5 and TRBJ1-1; TRBD1 might be the D (5 bases). Trimming pared 4 bases from V and 0 bases from J, leaving 9 bases between. The CDR3 contains 14 residues. Germline CDR1 and CDR2: MNHEY and SVGAGI. CDR3 sequence reads: CASSWGRVNTEAFF. The CDR3 bases are TGTGCCAGCAGTTGGGGCAGGGTGAACACTGAAGCTTTCTTT.

This chain links TRBV5-4 with TRBJ2-3; 9 bases are a match to TRBD2. The V gene end was trimmed by 4 bases and the J gene end by 4 bases; junction bases not matched to a gene: 13. This CDR3 spans 17 amino acids. Germline CDR1 reads SGHNT; CDR2 reads YYREEE (reference sequence). Written as DNA, the CDR3 is TGTGCCAGCAGCGGTTGGGTCAAGCGGGGGGCCGCAGATACGCAGTATTTT. It translates to CASSGWVKRGAADTQYF. The entire variable domain, with the rest obtained from reference TRBV5-4 and TRBJ2-3, is as follows: ETGVTQSPTHLIKTRGQQVTLRCSSQSGHNTVSWYQQALGQGPQFIFQYYREEENGRGNFPPRFSGLQFPNYSSELNVNALELDDSALYLCASSGWVKRGAADTQYFGPGTRLTVL.

The CDR3 here is CASSPWASNSPLHF. The CDR3 nucleotides are TGTGCCAGCAGCCCCTGGGCCTCTAATTCACCCCTCCACTTT. The chain combines TRBV5-5 with TRBJ1-6; D call uncertain. V lost 4 bases, J lost 6 bases, and 11 bases lay in between. Germline CDR1 SGHKS, CDR2 YYEKEE (reference sequence). CDR3 size: 14 residues.

J is TRBJ1-3 and V is TRBV28; 9 bases align to TRBD1. Germline V gene sequence: CDR1 MDHEN, CDR2 SYDVKM. The CDR3 runs 15 residues. V dropped 4 bases and J dropped 2; count of bases not matched to a gene: 3. The CDR3 loop reads CASSSTGGTGNTIYF. In nucleotides, the CDR3 is TGTGCCAGCAGTTCTACAGGGGGCACTGGAAACACCATATATTTT.

V gene TRBV3-1 (or the pseudogene TRBV3-2) combines with J gene TRBJ1-2; 7 bases line up with TRBD1. V shed 0 bases, J shed 4 bases, and the junction held 5 bases outside the gene matches. Per germline, CDR1 LGHDT and CDR2 YNNKEL (reference sequence). The length of the CDR3 is 15 residues. This chain's CDR3 is CASSQETGNSYGYTF. The CDR3 coding sequence is TGTGCCAGCAGCCAAGAGACAGGGAATAGCTATGGCTACACCTTC.

The rearrangement joins TRBV19 to TRBJ1-6; no firm D call. The V end lost 4 bases, the J end lost 5 bases, and 9 bases lay between the germline ends. The CDR3 extends over 14 amino acids. Per the germline V gene, CDR1 is LNHDA and CDR2 is SQIVND (reference sequence). CDR3 in amino acids: CASSKEIHNSPLHF. CDR3 coding DNA: TGTGCCAGTAGTAAGGAGATACATAATTCACCCCTCCACTTT.

The rearrangement links TRBV20-1 to TRBJ1-5; D is unclear. V lost 3 bases to trimming and J lost 3 bases, with 9 bases between them. The CDR3 consists of 13 residues. CDR1 is DFQATT, CDR2 SNEGSKA, per germline (reference sequence). The DNA for the CDR3 is TGCAGTGCTAGTCGCAGGTTCAATCAGCCCCAGCATTTT. Translation: CSASRRFNQPQHF.

The rearrangement uses TRBV11-1 and TRBJ2-7, with D possibly being TRBD2 (6 bases). The CDR3 is 15 amino acids. V lost 1 base and J 0 bases, leaving 10 bases between the germline ends. Germline lookup yields CDR1 SGHAT and CDR2 FQDESV (reference sequence). The CDR3: CASSLEPGDSYEQYF. CDR3 coding DNA: TGTGCCAGCAGCTTAGAACCGGGGGACTCCTACGAGCAGTACTTC.

The genes are TRBV6-6 and TRBJ2-5; perhaps TRBD2 as D (5 bases). V lost 2 bases and J lost 3, with 10 bases in between. CDR3 length equals 14 residues. The V gene's germline CDR1 is MNHNY and CDR2 SVGAGI (reference sequence). CDR3 DNA: TGTGCCAGCAGTTACCAACCGGGGAAAGAGACCCAGTACTTC. Protein: CASSYQPGKETQYF.

The count of this clone is one. This chain links TRBV5-1 with TRBJ2-1; D not resolved. Trimming removed 4 bases from V and 5 bases from J, with 7 bases in between. The germline V gene encodes CDR1 SGHRS and CDR2 YFSETQ. The CDR3 spans 12 residues. The CDR3 nucleotides read TGCGCCAGCAGCCCCTCGGACAATGAGCAGTTCTTC. This sequence encodes CASSPSDNEQFF.

CDR3 sequence: CASSQVGRALYEQYF. The CDR3 DNA is TGTGCCAGCAGCCAAGTGGGCAGGGCCCTCTACGAGCAGTACTTC. The J gene is TRBJ2-7, the V gene TRBV3-1 (or the pseudogene TRBV3-2); possible D gene TRBD1, 5 bases. Looked up from germline, CDR1 is LGHDT and CDR2 is YNNKEL (reference sequence). Between the trimmed V and J ends, which lost 1 base and 3 bases, there was a span of 13 bases. The CDR3 is 15 residues long.

The sample holds a few counts of this clone. The V and J genes are TRBV2 and TRBJ1-1; D possibly corresponds to TRBD1 (5 bases). CDR3 length equals 13 residues. V dropped 5 bases and J dropped 11 bases, with 18 bases sitting between them. From germline, CDR1 is SNHLY and CDR2 FYNNEI. CDR3 DNA: TGTGCCAGCAGTCCGGAGGAGGGGAGTTTCGCTTTCTTT. Its protein is CASSPEEGSFAFF.

The chain carries TRBV5-1 and TRBJ1-6, with D unclear. Looked up from germline, CDR1 is SGHRS and CDR2 is YFSETQ. The CDR3 spans 16 residues. Trimming cost V 0 bases and J 4 bases, with 11 bases left between them. The CDR3 reads CASSLAGMQYNSPLHF. DNA of the CDR3: TGCGCCAGCAGCTTGGCTGGCATGCAATATAATTCACCCCTCCACTTT.

The sample holds one count of this clone. The chain combines TRBV5-6 with TRBJ1-6; D gene uncertain. CDR1 is SGHDT and CDR2 is YYEEEE in the germline V gene. Trimming took off 6 bases at V and 6 bases at J, with 13 bases between the two ends. This CDR3 region has 14 residues. CDR3 DNA sequence: TGTGCCAGCACCCCCTTGGGCAGTAATTCACCCCTCCACTTT. As protein: CASTPLGSNSPLHF.

The V call is TRBV14, the J call TRBJ1-2; 8 nucleotides match TRBD1. Germline lookup yields CDR1 SGHDN and CDR2 FVKESK. This CDR3 contains 15 residues. V lost 3 bases, J lost 7 bases, and 10 bases stayed unmatched. CDR3: CASSQLGTGSVGYTF. DNA for the CDR3: TGTGCCAGCAGCCAGTTAGGGACAGGCTCAGTTGGCTACACCTTC.

A few counts support this clone. The rearrangement joins TRBV2 to TRBJ1-4; D not certain. CDR1 is SNHLY, CDR2 FYNNEI, per germline. Between the trimmed V and J ends, which lost 5 bases and 0 bases, there was a span of 13 bases. The CDR3 runs to 16 residues. The CDR3 DNA follows: TGTGCCAGCAGTTTCGATTACATTACAACTAATGAAAAACTGTTTTTT. The encoded protein is CASSFDYITTNEKLFF.

The V gene is TRBV13, the J gene TRBJ2-3, with D possibly TRBD2 on 5 matching bases. V was cut by 4 bases and J by 1 base, with 9 bases left in between. The CDR3 is made up of 14 amino acids. Per germline, CDR1 PRHDT and CDR2 FYEKMQ (reference sequence). The CDR3 nucleotides read TGTGCCAGCAGCTCCGGACTCGGCACAGATACGCAGTATTTT. Amino acids: CASSSGLGTDTQYF.

The genes are TRBV6-2 or TRBV6-3 and TRBJ1-1, with D possibly being TRBD1 (5 bases). CDR1 MNHEY and CDR2 SVGEGT come from the germline V gene. The CDR3 extends over 19 amino acids. The V end lost 5 bases, the J end lost 0 bases, and 25 bases lay between the germline ends. In DNA form, the CDR3 reads TGTGCCAGCAGTACGCCGGATAATAGACAGCTACCTATGAACACTGAAGCTTTCTTT. Translated, it gives CASSTPDNRQLPMNTEAFF.

The chain uses TRBV6-5 and TRBJ1-1; a weak D match, TRBD1 (5 bases). Germline V lookup: CDR1 MNHEY, CDR2 SVGAGI. Trimming removed 6 bases from V and 1 base from J, with 12 bases in between. This CDR3 comprises 14 residues. CDR3 sequence: CASRTPGGNTEAFF. Here the CDR3 DNA reads TGTGCCAGCAGAACCCCGGGGGGGAACACTGAAGCTTTCTTT.

A single count supports this clone. J is TRBJ1-2 and V is TRBV18; no reliable D call. The V gene's germline CDR1 is KGHSH and CDR2 LQKENI. V was pared by 6 bases and J by 7 bases, with 15 bases between. The length of the CDR3 is 13 residues. DNA for the CDR3: TGTGCCAGCTCTTACTCGGAGGGCGTTGGCTACACCTTC. Its protein product is CASSYSEGVGYTF.

Comments on this clone: Other nucleotide sequences in the sample specify the same CDR3. V and J are TRBV2 and TRBJ1-5; 7 nucleotides match TRBD1. With 1 base clipped from V and 1 base from J, the junction kept 1 base outside the gene matches. Germline assignment: CDR1 SNHLY and CDR2 FYNNEI. CDR3 size: 15 residues. The CDR3 loop is CASSEEQGSNQPQHF. CDR3 DNA sequence: TGTGCCAGCAGTGAAGAACAGGGGAGCAATCAGCCCCAGCATTTT.

The chain recombines TRBV5-1 with TRBJ1-2; 9 bases are a match to TRBD1. V lost 5 bases, J lost 0 bases, and 5 bases stayed unmatched. Germline CDR1 SGHRS, CDR2 YFSETQ. The CDR3 loop spans 15 amino acids. The CDR3 region is CASRGGQGANYGYTF. The CDR3, as DNA: TGCGCCAGCAGAGGGGGACAGGGAGCTAACTATGGCTACACCTTC.

A single count supports this clone. The chain combines TRBV27 with TRBJ1-4, with a tentative D call TRBD1 (6 bases). This CDR3 spans 13 amino acids. Germline CDR1 is MNHEY and CDR2 is SMNVEV (reference sequence). V shed 6 bases and J shed 6 bases, with 11 bases lying between them. The CDR3 is CASRGGADEKLFF. CDR3 nucleotides: TGTGCCAGCAGGGGGGGGGCGGATGAAAAACTGTTTTTT.

This chain connects TRBV19 to TRBJ2-5, with 12 positions matching TRBD1. Germline CDR1 and CDR2: LNHDA and SQIVND (reference sequence). After removal of 6 bases from V and 5 bases from J, the junction contained 7 bases not matched to a gene. This CDR3 contains 15 residues. The CDR3 coding sequence is TGTGCCAGTAGACGGGGACAGGGGGCCGGTGAGACCCAGTACTTC. Translation: CASRRGQGAGETQYF.

This chain uses TRBV10-2 with TRBJ1-4; TRBD1 matches at 8 bases. V was pared by 6 bases and J by 4 bases, with 10 bases of the junction left unmatched. Looked up from germline, CDR1 is WSHSY and CDR2 is SAAADI. The CDR3 loop spans 16 amino acids. The CDR3 nucleotides are TGCGCCAGCAGGGGGGGACCGGGACAGGATAATGAAAAACTGTTTTTT. The encoded protein is CASRGGPGQDNEKLFF.

This chain joins TRBV19 and TRBJ1-1; possible D gene TRBD1, 6 bases. The CDR3 is made up of 14 amino acids. Germline CDR1 and CDR2: LNHDA and SQIVND (reference sequence). Deletions cut 3 bases from V and 1 base from J, with 9 bases between. CDR3 sequence: CASSIPDRNTEAFF. CDR3 coding DNA: TGTGCCAGTAGTATCCCGGACAGGAACACTGAAGCTTTCTTT.

The rearrangement joins TRBV15 to TRBJ2-5; no reliable D call. The CDR3 has 14 amino acids. The ends were cut back, 0 bases at V and 7 bases at J, with 12 bases in the middle. Germline CDR1 is LNHNV and CDR2 is YYDKDF (reference sequence). The CDR3 protein is CATSRDAGSGTQYF. Here the CDR3 DNA reads TGTGCCACCAGCAGAGATGCAGGTTCTGGGACCCAGTACTTC.

The chain combines TRBV5-1 with TRBJ1-2; D possibly corresponds to TRBD1 (6 bases). This CDR3 is built from 14 residues. Germline V lookup: CDR1 SGHRS, CDR2 YFSETQ. Trimming pared 0 bases from V and 4 bases from J, leaving 10 bases between. This chain's CDR3 is CASSLAGTIYGYTF. CDR3 coding DNA: TGCGCCAGCAGCTTGGCCGGGACAATCTATGGCTACACCTTC.

The chain recombines TRBV18 with TRBJ1-1; 7 bases are a match to TRBD1. The CDR3 covers 14 residues. V shed 5 bases, J shed 5 bases, and the junction held 8 bases outside the gene matches. Germline-derived CDR1 and CDR2 are KGHSH and LQKENI. The CDR3: CASSFYRGVTEAFF. DNA for the CDR3: TGTGCCAGCTCATTCTACAGGGGCGTTACTGAAGCTTTCTTT.